One T cell receptor (beta chain) is described in this entry. This clone was counted only a few times. Its antigen is currently not known. Base qualities are not at hand, and no much larger clone is one base apart. This specimen's time point label, interpreted: around 26 weeks on oral tofacitinib. What this sample's treatment or condition label stands for: oral pan-JAK inhibitor, 5-10 mg twice daily. Lesional scalp punch biopsies and peripheral blood were obtained from alopecia areata patients. PBMCs were isolated by density centrifugation and stained for CD3, CD4 and CD8, after which CD4+ and CD8+ T cells were sorted on a FACSAria. The CDR3 numbers 16 residues from cysteine through phenylalanine. Just CDR3 DNA is preserved here, 48 bases in frame from base 1. V ends up 5 bases short and J 1 base short, with an unmatched junction base count of 6. CDR1 and CDR2 are drawn from the germline V gene: SGDLS, YYNGEE.

The data belong to a study of CD8+ T cells in alopecia areata (dated 2018 in TCRdb). Turning to the overall study: Treated patients were enrolled in an open-label pilot trial of oral tofacitinib at 5 to 10 mg twice daily for moderate-to-severe alopecia areata. Tofacitinib was administered for 6 to 18 months, and 6 months of follow-up off drug were then conducted to assess delayed response and recurrence. Disease severity in treated patients was measured with the SALT score, which quantifies the percentage of affected scalp surface area. In both human patients and the C3H/HeJ mouse model, the study applied high-throughput TCRbeta sequencing to look at T cell clonal expansion in alopecia areata. On the human side, TCRbeta sequencing was run on scalp tissue and on sorted CD4+ and CD8+ peripheral blood T cells from healthy controls and from alopecia areata patients with either patchy or totalis/universalis disease. Biopsies were taken from tofacitinib-treated patients at baseline and again at 4 and 24 weeks into treatment, and several of those patients also had a later scalp biopsy. Clonality in the scalp was compared among normal scalp (n=4), patchy alopecia areata scalp (n=8), and alopecia totalis/universalis scalp (n=8). The RNA source kit depended on sample type: the PAXgene miRNA kit for fixed scalp, the miRNeasy kit for PBMCs, and the RNeasy kit for mouse skin. TCRbeta CDR3 regions were amplified by immunoSEQ multiplex PCR with 35 Vbeta forward and 13 Jbeta reverse primers. Here is what the overall study found, with its caveats: Shared TCR sequences between patients were less evident than in mice, which may be partly attributable to HLA diversity in the patient population. Because the treated cohort was small and had only one nonresponder, larger studies are needed to examine links between baseline CD8+ expansion and response. Tofacitinib significantly lowered scalp clonality and the number of expanded CD8+ clones among the top 100 scalp clones. Compared with normal scalp, lesional scalp had higher clonality and more expanded CD8+ clones, particularly in alopecia totalis/universalis, a pattern that suggests antigenic drive. Many expanded lesional clones persisted in scalp and blood during tofacitinib treatment, which may partly explain relapse after stopping treatment. Scalp TCR repertoire analysis is complicated because resident alphabeta T cells in normal human skin are also sequenced, whereas mouse skin is dominated by gammadelta T cells.

The library came from the immunoSEQ multiplex PCR assay. For TCR sequencing, RNA was extracted from every sample and reverse transcribed into cDNA to serve as template. First-strand cDNA was synthesized using SuperScript III with a 2:1 mix of oligo-dT and random hexamers. A synthetic immune receptor repertoire was used to gauge amplification bias, and whatever bias remained was removed computationally. In the authors' own workflow: Raw reads were preprocessed to remove errors, and CDR3 was defined by IMGT conventions from the conserved cysteine to phenylalanine. To get clonality, Shannon entropy was normalized by log2 of the number of productive unique TCRs and the result was subtracted from 1. CD4 or CD8 identity of scalp clones was inferred by cross-referencing scalp TCRbeta sequences with sorted blood CD4 and CD8 repertoires. This immuneACCESS table, as held by TCRdb, lists in-frame sequences with V and J called but not all clones. Of the missing ones, under half trace to an unresolved V gene in checked studies; the others have no known cause. D and trimming were read from the DNA, whereas the V and J calls and clone size are those reported in that table. The sample table lists about 180,000 clones, 53% of them with a count of one. More than 10% of the sample lies in the top ten.

The rearranged chain carries TRBV9 and TRBJ2-2; 9 junctional bases match TRBD2. The receptor was derived from a human donor with alopecia areata. Sequencing was performed on CD8+ T cells sorted from blood, taken at week 24, from a patient treated with tofacitinib. This receptor has the CDR3 CASRRAGGLNTGELFF. The DNA is TGTGCCAGCAGACGAGCGGGGGGATTGAACACCGGGGAGCTGTTTTTT.